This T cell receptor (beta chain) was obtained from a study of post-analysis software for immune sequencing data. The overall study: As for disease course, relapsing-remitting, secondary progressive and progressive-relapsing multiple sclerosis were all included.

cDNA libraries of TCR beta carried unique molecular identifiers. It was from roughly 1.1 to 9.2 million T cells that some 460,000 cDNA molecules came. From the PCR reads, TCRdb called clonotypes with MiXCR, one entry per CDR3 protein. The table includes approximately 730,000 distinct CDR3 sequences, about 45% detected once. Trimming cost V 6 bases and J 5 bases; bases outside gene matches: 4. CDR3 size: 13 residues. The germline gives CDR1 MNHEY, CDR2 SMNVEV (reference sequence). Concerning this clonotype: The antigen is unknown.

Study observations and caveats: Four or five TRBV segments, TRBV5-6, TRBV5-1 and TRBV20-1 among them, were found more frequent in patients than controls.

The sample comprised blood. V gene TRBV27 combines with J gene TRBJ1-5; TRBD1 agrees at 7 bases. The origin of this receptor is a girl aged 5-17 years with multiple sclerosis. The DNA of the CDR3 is TGTGCCAGCAGAAATACAGGGGATCAGCCCCAGCATTTT. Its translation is CASRNTGDQPQHF.